The rows below give T cell receptor beta chains drawn from one sample of a study of shared clonotypes between healthy human individuals. TCRdb keeps only in-frame clones here, not all; method: immunoSEQ multiplex PCR. Of 1 million to 1.3 million clones listed, around three quarters are singletons. Material: memory CD4+ T cells from PBMCs. The receptor source for this set is a man aged 18-30 years in good health. Some clones in this sample may be carry-over from other donors' samples. Each CDR3 is given with its conserved first and last residue. The D gene is left open where the match is weak. The size of a clone is reported for some rows only, either as once, few or many, or as a class for expanded clones.

abundance	d_gene	v_gene	j_gene	CDR3aa	CDR3nt
-	TRBD1	TRBV7-2	TRBJ2-1	CASSPTLGQGGNEQFF	TGTGCCAGCAGCCCCACACTTGGACAGGGTGGGAATGAGCAGTTCTTC
-	-	TRBV6-5	TRBJ1-2	CASTPRRHYGYTF	TGTGCCAGCACCCCAAGGAGGCACTATGGCTACACCTTC
-	-	TRBV7-8	TRBJ1-5	CASSGWAANSNQPQHF	TGTGCCAGCAGCGGTTGGGCAGCCAATAGCAATCAGCCCCAGCATTTT
-	-	TRBV6-5	TRBJ1-1	CASRHGRNEAFF	TGTGCCAGCAGACACGGACGGAATGAAGCTTTCTTT
few	-	TRBV5-6	TRBJ1-2	CASRSGGPNYGYTF	TGTGCCAGCAGGAGTGGCGGACCTAACTATGGCTACACCTTC
once	-	TRBV28	TRBJ2-6	CAATEGGSGANVLTF	TGTGCCGCAACGGAGGGAGGCTCTGGGGCCAACGTCCTGACTTTC
-	TRBD1	TRBV9	TRBJ2-7	CASSGSFTTGTYEQYF	TGTGCCAGCAGCGGAAGCTTCACGACAGGGACCTACGAGCAGTACTTC
-	TRBD1	TRBV7-6	TRBJ1-1	CASSRGQGGMNTEAFF	TGTGCCAGCAGCCGGGGACAGGGGGGTATGAACACTGAAGCTTTCTTT
-	-	TRBV7-8	TRBJ2-7	CASSLQSDEQYF	TGTGCCAGCAGCTTACAAAGCGACGAGCAGTACTTC
-	-	TRBV11-3	TRBJ2-2	CASSLDSLNTGELFF	TGTGCCAGCAGCTTAGATAGTCTGAACACCGGGGAGCTGTTTTTT
-	-	TRBV4-2	TRBJ2-3	CASSSRLNTDTQYF	TGTGCCAGCAGCTCCCGACTAAATACAGATACGCAGTATTTT
many	TRBD2	TRBV18	TRBJ2-3	CASSPLGTSGSTDTQYF	TGTGCCAGCTCACCGCTTGGGACTAGCGGAAGCACAGATACGCAGTATTTT
-	-	TRBV28	TRBJ1-2	CASNSPVYGYTF	TGTGCCAGCAACAGCCCCGTCTATGGCTACACCTTC
many	-	TRBV5-1	TRBJ2-3	CASRGGLPRTDTQYF	TGCGCCAGCAGAGGGGGTCTCCCACGCACAGATACGCAGTATTTT
-	-	TRBV5-1	TRBJ2-1	CASSAPEATYNEQFF	TGCGCCAGCAGCGCGCCGGAGGCCACCTACAATGAGCAGTTCTTC
-	-	TRBV18	TRBJ1-1	CASSQDREAFF	TGTGCCAGCTCACAGGACAGAGAAGCTTTCTTT
-	-	TRBV2	TRBJ2-1	CASRDSSVGQFF	TGTGCCAGCAGGGATTCGTCGGTGGGGCAGTTCTTC
-	-	TRBV7-6	TRBJ2-2	CASSLVWGNTGELFF	TGTGCCAGCAGCTTAGTCTGGGGGAACACCGGGGAGCTGTTTTTT
few	-	TRBV28	TRBJ2-1	CASNTRQSYNEQFF	TGTGCCAGCAATACTAGGCAATCCTACAATGAGCAGTTCTTC
-	-	TRBV11-3	TRBJ2-1	CASSLLPSYNEQFF	TGTGCCAGCAGCTTATTGCCAAGCTACAATGAGCAGTTCTTC
-	TRBD2	TRBV2	TRBJ2-4	CASIRLAGGRSIQYF	TGTGCCAGCATTAGACTAGCGGGGGGGAGAAGCATTCAGTACTTC
-	-	TRBV7-7	TRBJ2-1	CASSLGTDNEQFF	TGTGCCAGCAGCTTAGGGACAGACAATGAGCAGTTCTTC
once	TRBD1	TRBV5-1	TRBJ2-5	CASSRGQGVGETQYF	TGCGCCAGCAGCCGCGGACAGGGGGTCGGGGAGACCCAGTACTTC
-	TRBD1	TRBV11-3	TRBJ2-2	CASSLEQGAGELFF	TGTGCCAGCAGCTTAGAACAGGGGGCCGGGGAGCTGTTTTTT
once	TRBD1	TRBV10-3	TRBJ2-2	CAIRGTGDTGELFF	TGTGCCATCAGGGGGACAGGCGATACCGGGGAGCTGTTTTTT
-	-	TRBV6-1	TRBJ1-5	CASSEAGVYSNQPQHF	TGTGCCAGCAGTGAAGCGGGAGTTTATAGCAATCAGCCCCAGCATTTT
-	TRBD2	TRBV28	TRBJ2-2	CASSPLGLAVNTGELFF	TGTGCCAGCAGTCCTCTGGGACTAGCGGTAAACACCGGGGAGCTGTTTTTT
once	-	TRBV6-6	TRBJ1-1	CASSGPANTEAFF	TGTGCCAGCAGCGGGCCTGCGAACACTGAAGCTTTCTTT
-	-	TRBV7-8	TRBJ1-1	CASSNPKAGSVAFF	TGTGCCAGCAGCAACCCTAAAGCGGGGTCCGTAGCTTTCTTT
once	TRBD2	TRBV19	TRBJ2-3	CASSRTSGTQYF	TGTGCCAGTAGCAGGACTAGCGGGACGCAGTATTTT
-	-	TRBV6-5	TRBJ1-5	CASRRGGADNQPQHF	TGTGCCAGCAGGCGGGGGGGCGCGGACAATCAGCCCCAGCATTTT
-	TRBD2	TRBV5-4	TRBJ2-2	CASSPQEGGHTGELFF	TGTGCCAGCAGCCCACAGGAGGGAGGGCACACCGGGGAGCTGTTTTTT
-	-	TRBV27	TRBJ2-7	CASSYRDWNNEQYF	TGTGCCAGCAGTTACCGGGACTGGAACAACGAGCAGTACTTC
-	-	TRBV2	TRBJ1-2	CASATGLGYGYTF	TGTGCCAGCGCTACAGGGTTAGGGTATGGCTACACCTTC
-	TRBD1	TRBV14	TRBJ1-5	CASSGIPGQGNSNQPQHF	TGTGCCAGCAGCGGTATTCCTGGACAGGGCAATAGCAATCAGCCCCAGCATTTT
-	TRBD1	TRBV29-1	TRBJ1-3	CSGRRDSSGNTIYF	TGCAGCGGACGCCGGGACAGCTCTGGAAACACCATATATTTT
-	-	TRBV7-9	TRBJ1-1	CASSPRDSGAFF	TGTGCCAGCAGCCCTCGGGACTCCGGAGCTTTCTTT
-	-	TRBV29-1	TRBJ2-7	CSVEVLANSYEQYF	TGCAGCGTTGAAGTCCTAGCGAATTCCTACGAGCAGTACTTC
-	TRBD2	TRBV5-1	TRBJ2-3	CASSPLAGVSDTQYF	TGCGCCAGCAGCCCACTAGCGGGAGTGTCAGATACGCAGTATTTT
-	-	TRBV4-2	TRBJ1-2	CASSQEGAFFYGYTF	TGTGCCAGCAGCCAAGAAGGAGCATTTTTCTATGGCTACACCTTC
-	-	TRBV5-6	TRBJ2-1	CASSEGFVYNEQFF	TGCGCCAGCAGCGAAGGTTTCGTATACAATGAGCAGTTCTTC
-	-	TRBV5-8	TRBJ2-2	CASSLRGPGELFF	TGTGCCAGCAGCTTGAGGGGCCCCGGGGAGCTGTTTTTT
-	TRBD2	TRBV7-2	TRBJ2-1	CASSPRPGRENEQFF	TGTGCCAGCAGCCCCCGCCCGGGGCGGGAGAATGAGCAGTTCTTC
few	TRBD1	TRBV28	TRBJ2-7	CASSETGFTLYEQYF	TGTGCCAGCAGTGAGACAGGGTTCACACTCTACGAGCAGTACTTC
-	-	TRBV7-8	TRBJ2-5	CASSHQDSQETQYF	TGTGCCAGCAGCCACCAGGACAGTCAAGAGACCCAGTACTTC
-	TRBD2	TRBV19	TRBJ2-7	CASKSSSGRSWEQYF	TGTGCCAGTAAGAGTTCTAGCGGGAGGAGTTGGGAGCAGTACTTC
-	-	TRBV27	TRBJ2-5	CATKTWQEETQYF	TGTGCCACCAAGACCTGGCAGGAAGAGACCCAGTACTTC
-	-	TRBV5-1	TRBJ2-3	CASSWGPDTQYF	TGCGCCAGCAGCTGGGGCCCAGATACGCAGTATTTT
-	-	TRBV6-1	TRBJ1-6	CASSEGYGALAYNSPLHF	TGTGCCAGCAGTGAAGGCTACGGGGCCTTAGCCTATAATTCACCCCTCCACTTT
-	-	TRBV6-1	TRBJ1-1	CASSGPGAMNTEAFF	TGTGCCAGCAGTGGGCCAGGGGCCATGAACACTGAAGCTTTCTTT
few	-	TRBV7-3	TRBJ2-3	CASSPDTNTDTQYF	TGTGCCAGCAGCCCCGACACCAACACAGATACGCAGTATTTT
-	TRBD1	TRBV7-2	TRBJ2-7	CASSLVGTGIPYEQYF	TGTGCCAGCAGCTTAGTAGGGACAGGGATACCCTACGAGCAGTACTTC
-	-	TRBV30	TRBJ1-5	CAWSTAWGPAGNQPQHF	TGTGCCTGGAGTACGGCCTGGGGGCCAGCGGGCAATCAGCCCCAGCATTTT
-	-	TRBV6-1	TRBJ2-7	CASSEAPRYEQYF	TGTGCCAGCAGTGAAGCGCCCCGTTACGAGCAGTACTTC